These 22 T cell receptor beta chains came from one sample sequenced in a study of cytomegalovirus exposure and HLA in healthy donors. The PCR made use of 60 Vbeta and 13 Jbeta primers. The data were produced by immunoSEQ multiplex PCR, yet TCRdb's version contains in-frame clones alone and is incomplete. In the table there are about 100,000 clones, 70% to 80% of which are singletons. Material for sequencing was PBMCs. These receptors all come from a woman aged 60-75 years in good health and CMV-seropositive.

V is TRBV25-1 and J is TRBJ2-6, with a tentative D call TRBD2 (6 bases). The V and J ends lost 4 bases and 0 bases respectively, with 16 bases between them. CDR1 MGHDK and CDR2 SYGVNS come from the germline V gene. The CDR3 has 18 amino acids. The CDR3 DNA reads TGTGCCAGCAGTGGCAGCGGCCGGGGACTCTCTGGGGCCAACGTCCTGACTTTC. Amino acid sequence: CASSGSGRGLSGANVLTF.

The rearrangement uses TRBV25-1 and TRBJ2-2; tentatively, D is TRBD1 (5 bases). CDR1 is MGHDK and CDR2 is SYGVNS in the germline V gene. With 8 bases removed from V and 1 base from J, the gap between germline ends came to 8 bases. The CDR3 is 13 amino acids. DNA for the CDR3: TGTGCCAGCCGCGGACAGAACACCGGGGAGCTGTTTTTT. It translates to CASRGQNTGELFF.

The J gene is TRBJ2-2, the V gene TRBV19; possible D gene TRBD2, 5 bases. Per germline, CDR1 LNHDA and CDR2 SQIVND (reference sequence). There are 14 residues in the CDR3. Trimming cost V 3 bases and J 4 bases, with 9 bases left between them. The DNA of the CDR3 is TGTGCCAGTAGTATGTGGGGAGCCACCGGGGAGCTGTTTTTT. Translating gives CASSMWGATGELFF.

This clone has a count of ten or more. V gene TRBV6-1 combines with J gene TRBJ2-7; 7 nucleotides align to TRBD1. CDR1 is MNHNS, CDR2 SASEGT, per germline. V was pared by 5 bases and J by 2 bases, with 9 bases of the junction left unmatched. This CDR3 spans 15 amino acids. Written as DNA, the CDR3 is TGTGCCAGCAGTACGACAGGGTCGGCTGCCTACGAGCAGTACTTC. Translated: CASSTTGSAAYEQYF.

The rearrangement uses TRBV9 and TRBJ1-5, with 8 nucleotides matching TRBD1. The trim removed 3 bases at V and 9 bases at J, leaving 8 bases unmatched. Germline CDR1 SGDLS, CDR2 YYNGEE. The CDR3 is made up of 14 amino acids. CDR3 region: CASSAGQGSGPQHF. Written as DNA, the CDR3 is TGTGCCAGCAGCGCAGGACAGGGCTCTGGGCCCCAGCATTTT.

The chain has TRBV5-1 and TRBJ2-5; perhaps TRBD1 as D (6 bases). Germline assignment: CDR1 SGHRS and CDR2 YFSETQ. The V end was cut by 0 bases, the J end by 5 bases, with 14 bases between. The CDR3 covers 15 residues. The chain's CDR3 is CASSLEGRGGETQYF. The CDR3 nucleotides are TGCGCCAGCAGCTTGGAAGGGAGAGGGGGTGAGACCCAGTACTTC.

Written as DNA, the CDR3 is TGTGCCAGCAGTGCGCGGTCAAATCAGCCCCAGCATTTT. Its translation: CASSARSNQPQHF. The chain combines TRBV6-6 with TRBJ1-5; D is unclear. The V end was cut by 5 bases, the J end by 4 bases, with 9 bases between. Per germline, CDR1 MNHNY and CDR2 SVGAGI (reference sequence). The CDR3 is 13 residues long.

The chain employs TRBV5-1 and TRBJ1-4; perhaps TRBD1 as D (5 bases). Germline V gene lookup returns CDR1 SGHRS and CDR2 YFSETQ. The length of the CDR3 is 14 residues. The V end was cut by 4 bases, the J end by 11 bases, with 18 bases between. Written as DNA, the CDR3 is TGCGCCAGCAGCCCTGGGGGGGGTGCGAGGAAACTGTTTTTT. As protein: CASSPGGGARKLFF.

V gene TRBV30 combines with J gene TRBJ1-2, with 8 bases matching TRBD1. Germline V gives CDR1 GTSNPN, CDR2 SVGIG (reference sequence). After removal of 5 bases from V and 7 bases from J, the junction contained 9 bases not matched to a gene. The CDR3 loop spans 13 amino acids. The DNA of the CDR3 is TGTGCCTGGTGCCTGACAGGGGTTGGTGGCTACACCTTC. Protein product: CAWCLTGVGGYTF.

The chain couples TRBV27 to TRBJ2-1; D gene uncertain. The CDR3 extends over 14 amino acids. The germline CDR1 and CDR2 sequences are MNHEY and SMNVEV (reference sequence). V dropped 3 bases and J dropped 6 bases, with 12 bases sitting between them. The CDR3 region is CASSLSVAGNEQFF. In nucleotides, the CDR3 is TGTGCCAGCAGTTTGTCAGTAGCCGGCAATGAGCAGTTCTTC.

V and J are TRBV27 and TRBJ1-2; D not certain. This CDR3 spans 15 amino acids. CDR1 and CDR2 from the germline V gene are MNHEY and SMNVEV (reference sequence). Deletions cut 0 bases from V and 4 bases from J, with 12 bases between. CDR3 region: CASSLSMGDFYGYTF. The CDR3, as DNA: TGTGCCAGCAGTTTATCGATGGGTGACTTCTATGGCTACACCTTC.

CDR3 sequence: CASRLQPSRVETFF. CDR3 sequence (DNA): TGTGCCAGCAGGTTACAACCCAGCAGGGTTGAGACTTTCTTT. The chain uses TRBV7-8 and TRBJ1-1; a possible D gene is TRBD1 (5 bases). Germline V CDR1 and CDR2: SGHVS, FQNEAQ. V shed 6 bases and J shed 12 bases, with 23 bases lying between them. CDR3 length: 14 amino acids.

This clone was detected once. The chain is built from TRBV18 and TRBJ2-7, with TRBD2 matching 10 bases. The CDR3 contains 15 residues. From germline, CDR1 is KGHSH and CDR2 LQKENI. V shed 4 bases and J 0 bases; nucleotides not matched to a gene: 3. The CDR3 DNA sequence: TGTGCCAGCTCACGGACTAGCGGACTCTCCTACGAGCAGTACTTC. It specifies CASSRTSGLSYEQYF.

This rearrangement joins TRBV6-6 to TRBJ2-2; tentatively, D is TRBD1 (5 bases). The V end lost 0 bases, the J end lost 4 bases, and 12 bases lay between the germline ends. The CDR3 is made up of 16 amino acids. Germline V gives CDR1 MNHNY, CDR2 SVGAGI (reference sequence). CDR3 protein: CASSYSAGSSTGELFF. CDR3 in DNA: TGTGCCAGCAGTTACTCGGCAGGGTCGAGCACCGGGGAGCTGTTTTTT.

This chain connects TRBV27 to TRBJ2-2; the D gene is possibly TRBD2 (5 bases). Germline V gene data show CDR1 as MNHEY and CDR2 as SMNVEV (reference sequence). V was cut by 2 bases and J by 6 bases, with 10 bases left in between. The CDR3 has 14 amino acids. The CDR3 DNA sequence: TGTGCCAGCAGTTTAGCGGCCGGGGCCGGGGAGCTGTTTTTT. It encodes CASSLAAGAGELFF.

CDR3 residues: CASSEMRADTQYF. DNA of the CDR3: TGTGCCAGCAGTGAAATGAGGGCAGATACGCAGTATTTT. The gene calls are TRBV6-1 and TRBJ2-3, with D tentatively TRBD2 (5 bases). The CDR3 runs 13 residues. The germline V gene encodes CDR1 MNHNS and CDR2 SASEGT. V was cut by 2 bases and J by 4 bases, with 7 bases left in between.

The chain links TRBV6-1 to TRBJ2-3, with 11 bases that match TRBD2. Unmatched junction bases numbered 7, after V lost 3 bases and J lost 5 bases. This CDR3 region has 16 residues. Germline V gene sequence: CDR1 MNHNS, CDR2 SASEGT. The chain's CDR3 is CASSDFGLAGGDTQYF. CDR3 sequence (DNA): TGTGCCAGCAGTGATTTTGGGCTAGCGGGGGGAGATACGCAGTATTTT.

J is TRBJ2-1 and V is TRBV14; D might be TRBD2 (6 bases). This CDR3 has 13 amino acids. V lost 0 bases to trimming and J lost 9 bases, with 9 bases between them. Germline-derived CDR1 and CDR2 are SGHDN and FVKESK. In nucleotides, the CDR3 is TGTGCCAGCAGCCAAGAGGTGGGAGGTGAGCAGTTCTTC. Amino acids: CASSQEVGGEQFF.

J is TRBJ1-3 and V is TRBV28, with D possibly TRBD1 on 5 matching bases. V lost 4 bases and J lost 4, with 11 bases in between. Germline lookup yields CDR1 MDHEN and CDR2 SYDVKM. The CDR3 runs 14 residues. The CDR3 DNA reads TGTGCCAGCAGTTCTAAGGGGCTGGGAAACACCATATATTTT. Translated: CASSSKGLGNTIYF.

The V gene is TRBV2, the J gene TRBJ1-2; the D is unclear. Germline values: CDR1 SNHLY, CDR2 FYNNEI. The length of the CDR3 is 13 residues. CDR3 sequence reads: CFLGRKANYGYTF. The CDR3 DNA reads TGTTTCCTGGGGAGGAAAGCTAACTATGGCTACACCTTC.

The rearrangement joins TRBV20-1 to TRBJ1-2; weak D call: TRBD1 (6 bases). Germline V CDR1 and CDR2: DFQATT, SNEGSKA (reference sequence). The CDR3 runs to 11 residues. With 3 bases removed from V and 8 bases from J, the gap between germline ends came to 10 bases. CDR3 residues: CSARRGIGYTF. DNA for the CDR3: TGCAGTGCTAGGAGGGGGATAGGCTACACCTTC.

This clone showed up just a few times. The gene calls are TRBV10-2 and TRBJ1-4, with no clear D. V was shortened by 0 bases and J by 0 bases, with 5 bases between the two germline ends. The CDR3 has 15 amino acids. Germline V gene data show CDR1 as WSHSY and CDR2 as SAAADI. Here the CDR3 reads CASSESASTNEKLFF. CDR3 DNA sequence: TGCGCCAGCAGTGAGTCGGCCTCAACTAATGAAAAACTGTTTTTT.